One and the same sample provided the 28 T cell receptor beta chains below, sequenced in a study of CD8 T cells in ankylosing spondylitis (TCRdb year 2017). The receptor library was made with 5' RACE. Sequencer: Illumina HiSeq 2500. Using fastp at Q25 and MiXCR, TCRdb reprocessed the public reads and kept productive beta chains. Rows with a matching CDR3 protein are joined into one entry that keeps the most common DNA and genes. The sample table records 160,000 or so distinct CDR3 sequences; roughly 10% of these occur just once. Approximately 15% of the sample is held by the ten biggest clonotypes. Material: blood, either unsorted or a sorted T cell fraction (not recorded which). These receptors were obtained from a female donor with ankylosing spondylitis or in good health (not recorded which).

This chain connects TRBV4-3 to TRBJ1-1; D is unclear. V lost 1 base to trimming and J lost 7 bases, with 13 bases between them. Germline assignment: CDR1 LGHNA and CDR2 YSLEER. CDR3 length: 14 amino acids. CDR3 bases: TGCGCCAGCAGCCAAGTGCTTGGGGAGGGTGAAGCTTTCTTT. Its translation: CASSQVLGEGEAFF.

The chain is built from TRBV6-1 and TRBJ2-7; tentatively, D is TRBD1 or TRBD2 (5 bases each). V was shortened by 6 bases and J by 5 bases, with 20 bases between the two germline ends. CDR1 is MNHNS and CDR2 is SASEGT in the germline V gene. The CDR3 contains 15 residues. In nucleotides, the CDR3 is TGTGCCAGCAGGCCAGAGTTTTGGGGGAGCCACGAGCAGTACTTC. This translates into CASRPEFWGSHEQYF.

This clonotype occurred a few times. The chain uses TRBV4-2 and TRBJ2-7; 11 bases match TRBD1. The V and J ends lost 1 base and 5 bases, in that order; junction bases with no gene match: 4. This CDR3 comprises 15 residues. Germline CDR1 is LGHNA and CDR2 is YNFKEQ. The CDR3 sequence: CASSQGGQGVHEQYF. CDR3 in DNA: TGTGCCAGCAGCCAAGGGGGACAGGGGGTCCACGAGCAGTACTTC.

J is TRBJ2-2 and V is TRBV29-1; tentatively, D is TRBD1 (5 bases). This CDR3 spans 10 amino acids. The V gene lost 4 bases and the J gene lost 8 bases, with 5 bases spanning the gap. The germline V gene encodes CDR1 SQVTM and CDR2 ANQGSEA. The DNA of the CDR3 is TGCAGCGTTGGACAGGGGGAGCTGTTTTTT. Amino acids: CSVGQGELFF.

This clonotype was recorded many times. The V gene is TRBV6-5, the J gene TRBJ2-1, with 7 bases that match TRBD1. Germline CDR1 MNHEY, CDR2 SVGAGI. The CDR3 consists of 18 residues. V lost 4 bases, J lost 2 bases, and 14 bases stayed unmatched. The CDR3 coding sequence is TGTGCCAGCAGTTTGACAGGGTCTCCCACTCCACCCTACAATGAGCAGTTCTTC. It specifies CASSLTGSPTPPYNEQFF.

The chain employs TRBV20-1 and TRBJ2-7; 10 bases align to TRBD2. The CDR3 is 13 residues long. Germline values: CDR1 DFQATT, CDR2 SNEGSKA (reference sequence). V gave up 5 bases and J gave up 5 bases; unmatched junction bases: 6. The CDR3: CSASSGSNNEQYF. The CDR3 coding sequence is TGCAGTGCTTCTAGCGGGAGTAATAACGAGCAGTACTTC.

The chain uses TRBV5-1 and TRBJ1-5; perhaps TRBD1 as D (6 bases). The CDR3 has 15 amino acids. In germline, CDR1 is SGHRS, CDR2 YFSETQ. V lost 0 bases and J lost 4, with 11 bases in between. The CDR3 loop reads CASSLEDSLNQPQHF. The DNA for the CDR3 is TGCGCCAGCAGCTTGGAGGACAGTCTAAATCAGCCCCAGCATTTT.

In this sample, this clonotype turned up a few times. The chain couples TRBV28 to TRBJ2-5; 9 bases are shared with TRBD2. The V gene end was trimmed by 2 bases and the J gene end by 5 bases; junction bases not matched to a gene: 6. The CDR3 loop spans 15 amino acids. Germline CDR1 is MDHEN and CDR2 is SYDVKM. CDR3 DNA: TGTGCCAGCAGTTTAAGCGGGGGGCCCGGGGAGACCCAGTACTTC. Amino acids: CASSLSGGPGETQYF.

This rearrangement joins TRBV12-3 or TRBV12-4 to TRBJ2-7; the match to TRBD2 covers 9 bases. Unmatched junction bases numbered 10, after V lost 3 bases and J lost 7 bases. There are 15 residues in the CDR3. The CDR3 region is CASSFSGAGGPEQYF. CDR3 coding DNA: TGTGCCAGCAGTTTTAGCGGGGCGGGAGGGCCGGAGCAGTACTTC.

This clonotype was seen ten or more times. The chain combines TRBV12-3 or TRBV12-4 with TRBJ2-3; D unclear. With 3 bases removed from V and 8 bases from J, the gap between germline ends came to 9 bases. The CDR3 is 12 residues long. The CDR3 coding sequence is TGTGCCAGCAGTTTTTCACAGCCTACGCAGTATTTT. Its translation: CASSFSQPTQYF.

DNA of the CDR3: TGCAGTGCTAGGCCTGTGCACGCGGGAACTGAAGCTTTCTTT. The encoded protein is CSARPVHAGTEAFF. The V call is TRBV20-1, the J call TRBJ1-1; D not resolved. CDR1 is DFQATT and CDR2 is SNEGSKA in the germline V gene (reference sequence). Trimming took off 3 bases at V and 5 bases at J, with 16 bases between the two ends. The CDR3 is 14 residues long.

The CDR3 spells CASSLVVQGGGYTF. CDR3 bases: TGTGCCAGCAGTTTAGTGGTACAGGGTGGAGGCTACACCTTC. J is TRBJ1-2 and V is TRBV12-3 or TRBV12-4, with D maybe TRBD1 (6 bases). The CDR3 is 14 amino acids. The V gene lost 1 base and the J gene lost 8 bases, with 14 bases spanning the gap.

This clonotype has a handful of counts. The J gene is TRBJ1-1, the V gene TRBV2, with 7 bases fitting TRBD1. The CDR3 is made up of 14 amino acids. Germline V gene lookup returns CDR1 SNHLY and CDR2 FYNNEI. The J segment lost 8 bases and the V segment lost 8 bases, leaving 14 bases of the junction unmatched. The CDR3 reads CASGRQGNRFEAFF. In DNA form, the CDR3 reads TGTGCCAGCGGGAGACAGGGAAATAGATTCGAAGCTTTCTTT.

The chain combines TRBV15 with TRBJ1-2; perhaps TRBD1 as D (6 bases). The germline V gene encodes CDR1 LNHNV and CDR2 YYDKDF (reference sequence). The CDR3 sequence is 16 residues long. Trimming removed 3 bases from V and 4 bases from J, with 18 bases in between. CDR3 sequence reads: CATSSRQDETLYGYTF. The CDR3 DNA is TGTGCCACCAGCAGCCGACAGGATGAGACCCTCTATGGCTACACCTTC.

This clonotype came up many times. V gene TRBV7-8 combines with J gene TRBJ2-1; 7 nucleotides line up with TRBD2. J lost 4 bases, V lost 5 bases, and 14 bases had no gene match. This CDR3 has 17 residues. Germline assignment: CDR1 SGHVS and CDR2 FQNEAQ. The CDR3 sequence is CASSHPGGAGDYNEQFF. For the CDR3, the DNA is TGTGCCAGCAGCCACCCGGGGGGAGCGGGCGATTACAATGAGCAGTTCTTC.

Comment on this clonotype: A read error likely explains this, since a far larger clone differs by one base. The chain has TRBV12-3 or TRBV12-4 and TRBJ2-1; D not resolved. The CDR3 length is 10 residues. CDR3 DNA: TGTTCCAGCAGCTACAATGAGCAGTTCTTC. Protein product: CSSSYNEQFF.

This clonotype came up many times. The chain uses TRBV29-1 and TRBJ2-1, with TRBD2 matching 11 bases. CDR1 is SQVTM, CDR2 ANQGSEA, per germline. The CDR3 extends over 14 amino acids. After removal of 1 base from V and 10 bases from J, the junction contained 6 bases not matched to a gene. The CDR3 sequence is CSVEGTTSGDEQFF. DNA for the CDR3: TGCAGCGTTGAAGGGACGACTAGCGGGGACGAGCAGTTCTTC.

This clonotype was seen many times. J is TRBJ2-1 and V is TRBV13, with D hard to call. The CDR3 has 12 residues. CDR1 and CDR2 (germline): PRHDT, FYEKMQ (reference sequence). V lost 5 bases, J lost 6 bases, and 8 bases lay in between. In DNA, the CDR3 is TGTGCCAGCAGCCAAGTCCCCAATGAGCAGTTCTTC. Protein product: CASSQVPNEQFF. Combining the CDR3 with reference TRBV13 and TRBJ2-1 gives the whole variable domain AAGVIQSPRHLIKEKRETATLKCYPIPRHDTVYWYQQGPGQDPQFLISFYEKMQSDKGSIPDRFSAQQFSDYHSELNMSSLELGDSALYFCASSQVPNEQFFGPGTRLTVL.

This chain uses TRBV7-2 with TRBJ1-2; 11 bases match TRBD1. CDR1 and CDR2 from the germline V gene are SGHTA and FQGNSA. The trim removed 2 bases at V and 4 bases at J, leaving 6 bases unmatched. The CDR3 is made up of 16 amino acids. CDR3 sequence reads: CASSLPRDRGIYGYTF. The CDR3 DNA reads TGTGCCAGCAGCTTACCCCGGGACAGGGGGATCTATGGCTACACCTTC.

The gene calls are TRBV7-9 and TRBJ2-7, with 8 bases identical to TRBD2. The germline gives CDR1 SEHNR, CDR2 FQNEAQ (reference sequence). V lost 4 bases to trimming and J lost 5 bases; unmatched junction nucleotides: 10. The CDR3 is 15 amino acids. The CDR3 loop reads CASSSTSGGQNEQYF. DNA for the CDR3: TGTGCCAGCAGCTCCACTTCGGGAGGGCAGAACGAGCAGTACTTC.

In its sample, this clonotype was seen a few times. V and J are TRBV13 and TRBJ2-1; 13 bases agree with TRBD2. CDR1 is PRHDT and CDR2 is FYEKMQ in the germline V gene (reference sequence). J gave up 9 bases and V 5 bases, and 10 bases lay outside the gene matches. This CDR3 is 16 amino acids long. CDR3 sequence reads: CASSPRTSGRNSEQFF. As DNA, the CDR3 is TGTGCCAGCAGCCCCCGGACTAGCGGGAGAAATAGTGAGCAGTTCTTC. Based on the CDR3 plus reference TRBV13 and TRBJ2-1, the full variable domain is AAGVIQSPRHLIKEKRETATLKCYPIPRHDTVYWYQQGPGQDPQFLISFYEKMQSDKGSIPDRFSAQQFSDYHSELNMSSLELGDSALYFCASSPRTSGRNSEQFFGPGTRLTVL.

This clonotype was seen ten or more times. V and J are TRBV4-3 and TRBJ1-5; D unclear. V shed 0 bases and J shed 7 bases, with 13 bases lying between them. The CDR3 has 15 residues. Per germline, CDR1 LGHNA and CDR2 YSLEER. The DNA of the CDR3 is TGCGCCAGCAGCCAAGATACGGCCTCGGGGCAGCCCCAGCATTTT. Its protein product is CASSQDTASGQPQHF.

This clonotype showed up just a few times. The chain couples TRBV5-6 to TRBJ2-7, with D perhaps matching TRBD1 or TRBD2 (6 bases each). The germline V and J ends were trimmed by 1 base and 3 bases, with 8 bases remaining between them. This CDR3 contains 13 residues. Germline V CDR1 and CDR2: SGHDT, YYEEEE. CDR3 region: CASSLRGDYEQYF. The CDR3 DNA reads as TGTGCCAGCAGCTTGAGGGGGGACTACGAGCAGTACTTC.

This clonotype has only a few counts. V usage is TRBV11-2 and J usage is TRBJ2-1; 8 bases fit TRBD2. After removal of 0 bases from V and 8 bases from J, the junction contained 15 bases not matched to a gene. The CDR3 covers 18 residues. Germline CDR1 SGHAT, CDR2 FQNNGV. The CDR3 region is CASSLEVVRLARGDEQFF. The CDR3 region has the DNA TGTGCCAGCAGCTTAGAGGTGGTACGTCTAGCGCGGGGGGATGAGCAGTTCTTC.

The chain combines TRBV20-1 with TRBJ2-1; 8 positions match TRBD2. With 3 bases clipped from V and 4 bases from J, the junction kept 11 bases outside the gene matches. The CDR3 runs 16 residues. From germline, CDR1 is DFQATT and CDR2 SNEGSKA (reference sequence). CDR3 loop: CSASTPLERGYNEQFF. The CDR3 DNA follows: TGCAGTGCTAGTACTCCCTTGGAGCGGGGGTACAATGAGCAGTTCTTC.

This clonotype came up many times. The chain links TRBV12-3 or TRBV12-4 to TRBJ1-1; D perhaps matches TRBD1 (5 bases). V was clipped by 7 bases and J by 3 bases, with 18 bases between them. The CDR3 totals 15 residues. Here the CDR3 DNA reads TGTGCCAGCACGCGAATCCAGGGCGGTGACACTGAAGCTTTCTTT. As protein: CASTRIQGGDTEAFF.

The genes are TRBV6-1 and TRBJ1-5, with D possibly being TRBD1 (6 bases). The CDR3 loop spans 14 amino acids. The germline V gene has CDR1 MNHNS and CDR2 SASEGT. V lost 7 bases, J lost 2 bases, and 12 bases lay in between. The CDR3: CASKAGVGNQPQHF. DNA of the CDR3: TGTGCCAGCAAGGCAGGGGTAGGCAATCAGCCCCAGCATTTT.

This clonotype was seen many times. The rearrangement joins TRBV5-5 to TRBJ1-1; D not certain. This CDR3 contains 12 residues. V dropped 4 bases and J dropped 1 base, with 5 bases sitting between them. Germline CDR1 and CDR2: SGHKS and YYEKEE (reference sequence). The CDR3 nucleotides read TGTGCCAGCAGCGCAGAGAACACTGAAGCTTTCTTT. It yields the protein CASSAENTEAFF.